This passage covers 21 T cell receptor beta chains from one sample sequenced in a study of blood T cell repertoires in COVID-19. The table came from immunoSEQ multiplex PCR; TCRdb's copy has only in-frame clones and leaves some out. The repertoire holds approximately 150,000 clones, with roughly 86% as singletons. Specimen: peripheral blood. The receptors derive from a woman aged 60-75 years who had recovered from COVID-19.

V usage is TRBV5-4 and J usage is TRBJ1-6, with D possibly TRBD1 on 5 matching bases. This CDR3 is built from 14 residues. Between the trimmed V and J ends, which lost 4 bases and 9 bases, there was a span of 14 bases. Germline CDR1 is SGHNT and CDR2 is YYREEE (reference sequence). This CDR3 reads CASSMTEKLSPLHF. The CDR3, as DNA: TGTGCCAGCAGCATGACAGAGAAACTTTCACCCCTCCACTTT.

The V call is TRBV5-1, the J call TRBJ2-4; TRBD1 aligns across 7 bases. CDR1 and CDR2 from the germline V gene are SGHRS and YFSETQ. J lost 0 bases, V lost 0 bases, and 9 bases had no gene match. CDR3 size: 18 residues. The CDR3 loop is CASSLGAGTALAKNIQYF. For the CDR3, the DNA is TGCGCCAGCAGCTTGGGGGCTGGGACAGCACTAGCCAAAAACATTCAGTACTTC.

The chain couples TRBV6-5 to TRBJ1-3; no definite D call. Trimming left V 6 bases short and J 1 base short, with 10 bases between. Germline CDR1 reads MNHEY; CDR2 reads SVGAGI. This CDR3 is 14 amino acids long. CDR3 in amino acids: CASSSGGSGNTIYF. CDR3 in DNA: TGTGCCAGCAGCTCGGGTGGATCTGGAAACACCATATATTTT.

This clone was detected a few times. The gene calls are TRBV30 and TRBJ1-4; possibly TRBD1 for D (5 bases). V shed 0 bases and J shed 6 bases, with 8 bases lying between them. The CDR3 spans 13 residues. The germline V gene encodes CDR1 GTSNPN and CDR2 SVGIG (reference sequence). As DNA, the CDR3 is TGTGCCTGGAGTGTATGGGGCGATGAAAAACTGTTTTTT. This encodes CAWSVWGDEKLFF.

This clone was observed a handful of times. The V and J genes are TRBV4-2 and TRBJ2-5, with TRBD2 identical over 10 bases. The CDR3 loop spans 16 amino acids. Germline loops: CDR1 LGHNA, CDR2 YNFKEQ. The ends lost 1 base at V and 0 bases at J; junction bases unmatched: 2. The CDR3: CASSQGSGGDQETQYF. In DNA form, the CDR3 reads TGTGCCAGCAGCCAAGGGAGCGGGGGGGACCAAGAGACCCAGTACTTC.

This clone has only one observation. This rearrangement joins TRBV10-3 to TRBJ2-7, with 7 bases that match TRBD1. This CDR3 spans 14 amino acids. Germline V gene sequence: CDR1 ENHRY, CDR2 SYGVKD. V lost 8 bases, J lost 2 bases, and 9 bases stayed unmatched. CDR3 in DNA: TGTGCCATCGGACAGGCTTCGGGAACCTACGAGCAGTACTTC. Translated: CAIGQASGTYEQYF.

The chain combines TRBV19 with TRBJ1-2; 7 positions match TRBD1. V gave up 4 bases and J gave up 2 bases; unmatched junction bases: 1. Germline assignment: CDR1 LNHDA and CDR2 SQIVND (reference sequence). This CDR3 region has 13 residues. CDR3 in amino acids: CASSRDRNYGYTF. CDR3 sequence (DNA): TGTGCCAGTAGTAGGGACAGAAACTATGGCTACACCTTC.

J is TRBJ2-7 and V is TRBV7-6; D is possibly TRBD1 (6 bases). The V gene's germline CDR1 is SGHVS and CDR2 FNYEAQ. V was pared by 4 bases and J by 3 bases, with 16 bases between. The CDR3 spans 15 residues. CDR3 loop: CASSSAPRQVYEQYF. As DNA, the CDR3 is TGTGCCAGCAGCTCAGCCCCGAGACAGGTCTACGAGCAGTACTTC. The whole variable domain, remainder taken from reference TRBV7-6 and TRBJ2-7, is GAGVSQSPRYKVTKRGQDVALRCDPISGHVSLYWYRQALGQGPEFLTYFNYEAQQDKSGLPNDRFSAERPEGSISTLTIQRTEQRDSAMYRCASSSAPRQVYEQYFGPGTRLTVT.

The rearrangement links TRBV5-4 to TRBJ1-4, with 9 bases that match TRBD1. CDR3 size: 15 residues. Trimming at V came to 4 bases and at J to 5 bases, leaving 6 bases not matched to a gene. Germline lookup yields CDR1 SGHNT and CDR2 YYREEE (reference sequence). This CDR3 reads CASSLDRGGNEKLFF. The CDR3 DNA sequence: TGTGCCAGCAGCCTGGACAGGGGCGGCAATGAAAAACTGTTTTTT.

V and J are TRBV5-5 and TRBJ2-3; 9 nucleotides match TRBD2. Trimming removed 6 bases from V and 2 bases from J; junction bases left unmatched: 7. The CDR3 runs 15 residues. The V gene's germline CDR1 is SGHKS and CDR2 YYEKEE (reference sequence). The CDR3 nucleotides are TGTGCCAGCACCTACGGGACTAGCCCCACAGATACGCAGTATTTT. Protein product: CASTYGTSPTDTQYF.

V gene TRBV18 combines with J gene TRBJ2-5; possible D gene TRBD2, 5 bases. The V gene's germline CDR1 is KGHSH and CDR2 LQKENI. This CDR3 spans 15 amino acids. Trimming pared 5 bases from V and 5 bases from J, leaving 18 bases between. The CDR3 nucleotides are TGTGCCAGCTCAACCCCAGAGGGAAGGAGGGAGACCCAGTACTTC. This encodes CASSTPEGRRETQYF.

The CDR3: CASRGGTTYTEAFF. The CDR3 nucleotides are TGCGCCAGTAGAGGTGGGACAACGTACACTGAAGCTTTCTTT. The chain uses TRBV5-1 and TRBJ1-1, with D maybe TRBD1 (6 bases). Germline V gives CDR1 SGHRS, CDR2 YFSETQ. V was shortened by 8 bases and J by 3 bases, with 17 bases between the two germline ends. The CDR3 runs 14 residues.

The V call is TRBV10-3, the J call TRBJ1-3; TRBD1 aligns across 7 bases. CDR1 is ENHRY and CDR2 is SYGVKD in the germline V gene. V lost 6 bases, J lost 5 bases, and 10 bases stayed unmatched. The CDR3 spans 15 residues. Written as DNA, the CDR3 is TGTGCCATCAGGCCAACAGGGGCCTCCCGAAACACCATATATTTT. Translation: CAIRPTGASRNTIYF.

The V call is TRBV19, the J call TRBJ2-5; 11 nucleotides line up with TRBD1. CDR3 size: 14 residues. Unmatched junction bases numbered 5, after V lost 5 bases and J lost 6 bases. Germline loops: CDR1 LNHDA, CDR2 SQIVND (reference sequence). CDR3 loop: CASSLDRGQKTQYF. As DNA, the CDR3 is TGTGCCAGTAGTCTGGACAGGGGGCAGAAGACCCAGTACTTC. The full variable domain, its missing parts supplied by reference TRBV19 and TRBJ2-5, is DGGITQSPKYLFRKEGQNVTLSCEQNLNHDAMYWYRQDPGQGLRLIYYSQIVNDFQKGDIAEGYSVSREKKESFPLTVTSAQKNPTAFYLCASSLDRGQKTQYFGPGTRLLVL.

The chain joins TRBV28 to TRBJ1-6; TRBD1 matches 7 bases. CDR1 and CDR2 (germline): MDHEN, SYDVKM. The CDR3 is 13 amino acids. J lost 14 bases, V lost 5 bases, and 9 bases had no gene match. CDR3 nucleotides: TGTGCCAGCAGTGGGGACAGCCTTTCGTCCCTCCACTTT. Its translation: CASSGDSLSSLHF.

This chain connects TRBV29-1 to TRBJ1-5, with D tentatively TRBD1 (5 bases). V was trimmed by 6 bases and J by 5 bases, leaving 11 bases between them. The CDR3 extends over 12 amino acids. Germline V CDR1 and CDR2: SQVTM, ANQGSEA. The CDR3 nucleotides are TGCAGCGTGGGGACGGGGGATCAGCCCCAGCATTTT. It translates to CSVGTGDQPQHF.

This clone was observed a handful of times. The J gene is TRBJ1-2, the V gene TRBV5-4; 8 bases line up with TRBD1. There are 14 residues in the CDR3. In germline, CDR1 is SGHNT, CDR2 YYREEE (reference sequence). The J segment lost 6 bases and the V segment lost 0 bases, leaving 4 bases of the junction unmatched. The CDR3 DNA is TGTGCCAGCAGCTTGGCGGCCAGGGGGCATGGCTACACCTTC. It codes for CASSLAARGHGYTF.

V usage is TRBV6-2 or TRBV6-3 and J usage is TRBJ2-1; D call uncertain. This CDR3 is built from 16 residues. Trimming removed 2 bases from V and 3 bases from J, with 14 bases in between. Germline loops: CDR1 MNHEY, CDR2 SVGEGT. The CDR3 DNA is TGTGCCAGCAGTTACACCGACTTGACCCTCTACAATGAGCAGTTCTTC. Translated: CASSYTDLTLYNEQFF.

The chain employs TRBV2 and TRBJ1-5; tentatively, D is TRBD1 (5 bases). Trimming removed 6 bases from V and 4 bases from J, with 10 bases in between. The length of the CDR3 is 13 residues. CDR1 SNHLY and CDR2 FYNNEI come from the germline V gene. The CDR3 loop reads CASSWGPNQPQHF. The DNA of the CDR3 is TGTGCCAGCAGCTGGGGCCCTAATCAGCCCCAGCATTTT.

The chain recombines TRBV11-2 with TRBJ2-7, with TRBD1 matching 9 bases. CDR1 and CDR2 (germline): SGHAT, FQNNGV. The CDR3 loop spans 15 amino acids. Losses at the gene ends were 5 bases for V and 7 bases for J; bases not matched to a gene: 12. CDR3 DNA: TGTGCCAGCAGCACGCCCCACAGGGGGCTTAATGAGCAGTACTTC. Amino acids: CASSTPHRGLNEQYF.

The rearrangement links TRBV9 to TRBJ1-4, with 10 bases identical to TRBD1. CDR1 SGDLS and CDR2 YYNGEE come from the germline V gene. The length of the CDR3 is 15 residues. V shed 4 bases and J 6 bases; nucleotides not matched to a gene: 6. CDR3: CASSPRQGADEKLFF. The CDR3 coding sequence is TGTGCCAGCAGCCCGCGACAGGGGGCGGATGAAAAACTGTTTTTT.